This T cell receptor (beta chain) was found in a study of T cell repertoires in cytomegalovirus infection. This clonotype was seen a handful of times. Its antigen is currently unknown. Trimming took off 5 bases at V and 8 bases at J, with 19 bases between the two ends. Germline V lookup: CDR1 SGHTA, CDR2 FQGNSA. The CDR3 is 15 amino acids. TCRdb re-called the reads with MiXCR, one entry per CDR3 protein. The sample lists about 740,000 distinct CDR3 sequences, around a third occurring once. The chain combines TRBV7-2 with TRBJ2-1; a possible D gene is TRBD2 (6 bases). The TCR was taken from a human donor in good health (CMV status not recorded). Some clones in this sample may be carry-over from other donors' samples. Sequenced here: cultured PBMCs, sampled from culture after CMV antigen stimulation. The CDR3, as DNA: TGTGCCAGCAGCAAAGCAGGGAGGAATTGGGATGAGCAGTTCTTC. Protein product: CASSKAGRNWDEQFF.